The 10 T cell receptor beta chains presented below share a single source sample, sequenced in a study of cytomegalovirus exposure and HLA in healthy donors. The PCR made use of 60 Vbeta and 13 Jbeta primers. Assay used: immunoSEQ multiplex PCR; TCRdb lists only in-frame clones, some missing. Here the sample spans about 110,000 clones, 65% to 80% being singletons. The specimen was PBMCs. These receptors were obtained from a male donor in good health and CMV-seropositive.

This sequence joins TRBV28 and TRBJ1-2; 9 positions agree with TRBD1. Trimming at V came to 5 bases and at J to 9 bases, leaving 10 bases not matched to a gene. CDR1 is MDHEN, CDR2 SYDVKM, per germline. The CDR3 is 14 residues long. CDR3 sequence reads: CASSPGTGYYRYTF. In nucleotides, the CDR3 is TGTGCCAGCAGTCCCGGGACAGGGTACTACCGCTACACCTTC.

The genes are TRBV9 and TRBJ1-1, with D unclear. This CDR3 has 15 amino acids. V dropped 3 bases and J dropped 3 bases, with 15 bases sitting between them. The germline gives CDR1 SGDLS, CDR2 YYNGEE. In DNA, the CDR3 is TGTGCCAGCAGCGCCGGGAGGAAGGTTTACACTGAAGCTTTCTTT. Its translation: CASSAGRKVYTEAFF. Filled out from reference TRBV9 and TRBJ1-1, the complete variable domain reads DSGVTQTPKHLITATGQRVTLRCSPRSGDLSVYWYQQSLDQGLQFLIQYYNGEERAKGNILERFSAQQFPDLHSELNLSSLELGDSALYFCASSAGRKVYTEAFFGQGTRLTVV.

As to this clone: Within the sample, other DNA sequences also encode this same CDR3. This chain links TRBV7-2 with TRBJ2-7; 14 nucleotides align to TRBD2. J was trimmed by 2 bases and V by 0 bases; bases with no gene match: 3. This CDR3 contains 17 residues. The germline V gene has CDR1 SGHTA and CDR2 FQGNSA. The CDR3 region is CASSLAGLAGDPYEQYF. CDR3 sequence (DNA): TGTGCCAGCAGCTTAGCGGGACTAGCGGGAGACCCCTACGAGCAGTACTTC.

The chain recombines TRBV6-6 with TRBJ2-5, with a weak D call TRBD1 (6 bases). The J call may be in error: the DNA end matches TRBJ2-7 better. The CDR3 is made up of 15 amino acids. Germline V gene lookup returns CDR1 MNHNY and CDR2 SVGAGI (reference sequence). CDR3 region: CASRPPGTSSYEQYF. CDR3 in DNA: TGTGCCAGCAGGCCCCCAGGGACATCCTCCTACGAGCAGTACTTC.

V and J are TRBV28 and TRBJ2-1, with 14 bases lining up with TRBD2. This CDR3 region has 15 residues. The V gene end was trimmed by 8 bases and the J gene end by 6 bases; junction bases not matched to a gene: 6. Per the germline V gene, CDR1 is MDHEN and CDR2 is SYDVKM. CDR3: CASSTSGRAGNEQFF. The CDR3 DNA reads as TGTGCCAGCTCGACTAGCGGGAGGGCCGGCAATGAGCAGTTCTTC.

The chain combines TRBV29-1 with TRBJ1-2; D gene ambiguous. Per the germline V gene, CDR1 is SQVTM and CDR2 is ANQGSEA. Trimming stripped 3 bases from V and 4 bases from J, with 12 bases between. This CDR3 spans 13 amino acids. This chain's CDR3 is CSVDSEGLYGYTF. CDR3 nucleotide sequence: TGCAGCGTTGACTCTGAGGGCCTCTATGGCTACACCTTC.

The chain carries TRBV15 and TRBJ2-4, with TRBD1 matching 7 bases. This CDR3 comprises 12 residues. The ends lost 3 bases at V and 11 bases at J; junction bases unmatched: 4. From germline, CDR1 is LNHNV and CDR2 YYDKDF (reference sequence). The CDR3 DNA reads as TGTGCCACCAGCAGGACAGGGACCGTTCAGTACTTC. Protein sequence: CATSRTGTVQYF.

The V and J genes are TRBV29-1 and TRBJ2-1; 8 bases are shared with TRBD1. The CDR3 has 13 amino acids. J was trimmed by 3 bases and V by 5 bases; bases with no gene match: 3. The germline V gene has CDR1 SQVTM and CDR2 ANQGSEA. For the CDR3, the DNA is TGCAGCGTTTTTGGACAGGGCTACAATGAGCAGTTCTTC. Translating it yields CSVFGQGYNEQFF.

This chain connects TRBV19 to TRBJ1-1; 7 nucleotides align to TRBD1. Germline loops: CDR1 LNHDA, CDR2 SQIVND (reference sequence). Trimming took 6 bases from V and 3 from J; bases not matched to a gene: 7. The CDR3 length is 14 residues. The CDR3 sequence: CASSPHRGDTEAFF. The CDR3 DNA sequence: TGTGCCAGTAGCCCCCACAGGGGAGACACTGAAGCTTTCTTT.

This chain joins TRBV19 and TRBJ1-5; a possible D gene is TRBD1 (5 bases). V lost 5 bases to trimming and J lost 4 bases, with 15 bases between them. This CDR3 spans 15 amino acids. Per the germline V gene, CDR1 is LNHDA and CDR2 is SQIVND (reference sequence). The CDR3 spells CASSLIDSQNQPQHF. CDR3 sequence (DNA): TGTGCCAGTAGTTTGATAGACAGCCAGAATCAGCCCCAGCATTTT.